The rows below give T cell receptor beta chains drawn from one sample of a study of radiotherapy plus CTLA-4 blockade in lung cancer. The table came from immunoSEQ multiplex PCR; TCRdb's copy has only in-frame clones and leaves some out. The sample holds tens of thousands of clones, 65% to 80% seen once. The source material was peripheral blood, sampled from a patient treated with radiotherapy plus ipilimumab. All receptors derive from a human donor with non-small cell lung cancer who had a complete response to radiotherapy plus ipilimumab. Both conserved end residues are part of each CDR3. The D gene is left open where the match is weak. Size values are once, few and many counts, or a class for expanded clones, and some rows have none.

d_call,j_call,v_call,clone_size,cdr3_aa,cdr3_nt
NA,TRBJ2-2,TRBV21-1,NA,CASSKATSTPTRNTGELFF,TGTGCCAGCAGCAAAGCTACCTCCACCCCGACTAGGAACACCGGGGAGCTGTTTTTT
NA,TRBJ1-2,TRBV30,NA,CAGTGTLSYTF,TGTGCCGGGACCGGGACACTATCCTACACCTTC
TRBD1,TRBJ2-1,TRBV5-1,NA,CASSLANDRGLNEQFF,TGCGCCAGCAGCTTGGCCAACGACAGGGGGCTAAATGAGCAGTTCTTC
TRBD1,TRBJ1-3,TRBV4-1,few,CASSLPTPGQGATGNTIYF,TGCGCCAGCAGCCTTCCAACGCCAGGACAGGGGGCGACTGGAAACACCATATATTTT
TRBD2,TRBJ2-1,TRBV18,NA,CASSPGTSGSGNEQFF,TGTGCCAGCTCACCCGGGACTAGCGGGAGCGGCAATGAGCAGTTCTTC
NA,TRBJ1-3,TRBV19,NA,CASRKDSLSLFSGNTIYF,TGTGCCAGTAGGAAGGACAGCCTCTCCCTCTTCTCTGGAAACACCATATATTTT
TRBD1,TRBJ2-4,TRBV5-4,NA,CASSLVSGGAAGLPYF,TGTGCCAGCAGCTTGGTGTCAGGGGGCGCGGCGGGCCTCCCGTACTTC
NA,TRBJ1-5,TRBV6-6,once,CASSPWGDQPQHF,TGTGCCAGCAGTCCCTGGGGAGATCAGCCCCAGCATTTT
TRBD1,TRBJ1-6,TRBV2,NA,CASSEPSGGQSPLHF,TGTGCCAGCAGTGAGCCGTCAGGGGGACAGTCACCCCTCCACTTT
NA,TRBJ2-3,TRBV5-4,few,CASSLAMFAGTSTDTQYF,TGTGCCAGCAGCTTGGCGATGTTTGCGGGGACTAGCACAGATACGCAGTATTTT
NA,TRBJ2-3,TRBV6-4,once,CASSDQIADTQYF,TGTGCCAGCAGTGACCAAATTGCGGATACGCAGTATTTT
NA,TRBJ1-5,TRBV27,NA,CASSLSRQGNQPQHF,TGTGCCAGCAGTTTAAGTCGACAGGGCAATCAGCCCCAGCATTTT
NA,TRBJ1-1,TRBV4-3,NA,CASSQGWRDTEAFF,TGCGCCAGCAGCCAAGGGTGGAGGGACACTGAAGCTTTCTTT
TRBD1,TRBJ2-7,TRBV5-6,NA,CASSLDRGISYEQYF,TGTGCCAGCAGCTTGGACAGGGGTATTAGCTACGAGCAGTACTTC
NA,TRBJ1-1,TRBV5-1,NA,CASSLLQAGTEAFF,TGCGCCAGCAGCCTGCTACAGGCAGGCACTGAAGCTTTCTTT
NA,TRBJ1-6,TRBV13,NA,CASSLVTSSYNSPLHF,TGTGCCAGCAGCTTAGTCACGAGCTCCTATAATTCACCCCTCCACTTT
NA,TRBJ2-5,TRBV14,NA,CASSQDFETQYF,TGTGCCAGCAGCCAAGACTTTGAGACCCAGTACTTC
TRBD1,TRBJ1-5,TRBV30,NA,CAWSVFQGGYSNQPQHF,TGTGCCTGGAGTGTATTCCAGGGGGGATATAGCAATCAGCCCCAGCATTTT
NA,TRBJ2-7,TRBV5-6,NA,CASSFGPQKEQYF,TGTGCCAGCAGCTTTGGCCCCCAGAAGGAGCAGTACTTC
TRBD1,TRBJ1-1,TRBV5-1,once,CASSLGQGEAFF,TGCGCCAGCAGCTTGGGACAGGGTGAAGCTTTCTTT
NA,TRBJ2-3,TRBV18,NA,CASSPGPSDTQYF,TGTGCCAGCTCACCCGGTCCGTCGGATACGCAGTATTTT
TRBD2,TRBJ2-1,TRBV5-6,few,CASSMGLARINEQFF,TGTGCCAGCAGCATGGGACTAGCGAGGATCAATGAGCAGTTCTTC
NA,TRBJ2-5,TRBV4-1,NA,CASSPETAVGSAQYF,TGCGCCAGCAGCCCTGAAACAGCAGTAGGTTCGGCCCAGTACTTC
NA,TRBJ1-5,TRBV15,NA,CATSREEGLRNQPQHF,TGTGCCACCAGCAGAGAAGAGGGTCTGAGAAATCAGCCCCAGCATTTT
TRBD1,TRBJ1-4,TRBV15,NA,CATSRDGQGGYEKLFF,TGTGCCACCAGCAGGGATGGACAGGGGGGCTACGAAAAACTGTTTTTT
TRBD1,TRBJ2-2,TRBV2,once,CASSVDRGNTGELFF,TGTGCCAGCAGTGTCGACAGGGGGAACACCGGGGAGCTGTTTTTT
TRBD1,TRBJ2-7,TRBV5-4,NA,CASSTAGTGPYEQYF,TGTGCCAGCAGCACAGCCGGGACAGGGCCCTACGAGCAGTACTTC
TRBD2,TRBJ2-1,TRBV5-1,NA,CASSFTSGGGYEQFF,TGCGCCAGCAGCTTTACTAGCGGGGGAGGGTATGAGCAGTTCTTC
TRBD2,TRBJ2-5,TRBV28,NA,CASSLIPSGSETQYF,TGTGCCAGCAGTTTAATCCCCAGCGGGAGTGAGACCCAGTACTTC
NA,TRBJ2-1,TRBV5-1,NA,CASSPPGSGNEQFF,TGCGCCAGCAGCCCTCCGGGATCCGGAAATGAGCAGTTCTTC
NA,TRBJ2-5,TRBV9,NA,CASSVGGTQETQYF,TGTGCCAGCAGCGTAGGCGGGACTCAAGAGACCCAGTACTTC
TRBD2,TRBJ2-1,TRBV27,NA,CASSFGLAGGQEQFF,TGTGCCAGCAGTTTCGGGCTAGCGGGAGGGCAAGAGCAGTTCTTC
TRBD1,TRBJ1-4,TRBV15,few,CATSRGGTDAKLFF,TGTGCCACCAGCAGAGGTGGGACAGACGCAAAACTGTTTTTT
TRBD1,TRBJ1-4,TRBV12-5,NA,CASGSGTGEKLFF,TGTGCTAGTGGTTCCGGGACAGGTGAAAAACTGTTTTTT
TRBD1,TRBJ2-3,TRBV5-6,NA,CASSLGFQGAMTDTQYF,TGTGCCAGCAGCTTGGGTTTCCAGGGGGCGATGACAGATACGCAGTATTTT
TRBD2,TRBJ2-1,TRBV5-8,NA,CASSLGGRAWTYNEQFF,TGTGCCAGCAGCTTGGGCGGGAGGGCCTGGACCTACAATGAGCAGTTCTTC
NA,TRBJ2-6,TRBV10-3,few,CAISDTGSPSGANVLTF,TGTGCCATCAGTGACACAGGAAGTCCCTCTGGGGCCAACGTCCTGACTTTC
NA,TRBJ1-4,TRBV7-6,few,CASSLEFEAGQIEKLFF,TGTGCCAGCAGCTTAGAGTTCGAGGCAGGGCAGATCGAAAAACTGTTTTTT
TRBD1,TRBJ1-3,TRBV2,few,CASRVDRGPHKF,TGTGCCAGCAGGGTCGACAGGGGTCCACACAAATTT
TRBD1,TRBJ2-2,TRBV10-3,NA,CAISERQGLNTGELFF,TGTGCCATCAGTGAGAGACAGGGTTTGAACACCGGGGAGCTGTTTTTT
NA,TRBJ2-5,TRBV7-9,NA,CASSFRAVVETQYF,TGTGCCAGCAGCTTTAGAGCGGTCGTAGAGACCCAGTACTTC
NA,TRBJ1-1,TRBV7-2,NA,CASRATWNTEAFF,TGTGCCAGCAGGGCCACATGGAACACTGAAGCTTTCTTT
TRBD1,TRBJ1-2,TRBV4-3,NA,CASSHGSGTGAIGYTF,TGCGCCAGCAGCCATGGGTCGGGGACAGGAGCCATCGGCTACACCTTC
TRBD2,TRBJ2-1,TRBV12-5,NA,CASRLSGNSNEQFF,TGTGCTAGCCGACTCAGCGGGAACTCCAATGAGCAGTTCTTC
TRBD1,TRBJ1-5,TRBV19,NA,CASSIQAGGAPQPQHF,TGTGCCAGTAGTATTCAGGCAGGGGGCGCGCCCCAGCCCCAGCATTTT
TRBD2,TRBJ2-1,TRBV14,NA,CASSLTAGWGGGNEQFF,TGTGCCAGCAGCCTCACAGCGGGGTGGGGAGGTGGCAATGAGCAGTTCTTC
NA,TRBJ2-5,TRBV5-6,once,CASSSTGSSLASQETQYF,TGTGCCAGCAGTTCCACCGGGAGCTCTCTAGCGAGCCAAGAGACCCAGTACTTC
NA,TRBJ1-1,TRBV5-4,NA,CASSLGGITEAFF,TGTGCCAGCAGCTTGGGAGGGATCACTGAAGCTTTCTTT
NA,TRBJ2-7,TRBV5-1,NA,CASSYDRGGSYEQYF,TGCGCCAGCAGTTACGACAGAGGGGGCTCCTACGAGCAGTACTTC
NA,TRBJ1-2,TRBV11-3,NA,CASSLAGSGYTF,TGTGCCAGCAGCTTAGCCGGGAGTGGCTACACCTTC
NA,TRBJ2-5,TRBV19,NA,CASSIDRALQETQYF,TGTGCCAGTAGTATAGACAGGGCGTTACAAGAGACCCAGTACTTC
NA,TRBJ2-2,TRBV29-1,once,CSVQWYSMVGELFF,TGCAGCGTTCAGTGGTACAGCATGGTCGGGGAGCTGTTTTTT
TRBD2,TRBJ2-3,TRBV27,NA,CASSSGLAGGPGTDTQYF,TGTGCCAGCAGTTCCGGACTAGCGGGGGGGCCGGGCACAGATACGCAGTATTTT
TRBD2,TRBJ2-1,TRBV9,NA,CASSPPITSGGGSYNEQFF,TGTGCCAGCAGCCCTCCCATCACTAGCGGAGGGGGGTCCTACAATGAGCAGTTCTTC
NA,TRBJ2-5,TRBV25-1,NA,CASSEPPTVRQYF,TGTGCCAGCAGTGAACCGCCTACGGTGAGGCAGTACTTC